These 17 T cell receptor beta chains came from one sample sequenced in a study of OX40 agonist ivuxolimab in advanced cancers. Measured with immunoSEQ multiplex PCR; TCRdb has only the in-frame clones, and not every one. The data hold around 80,000 clones, with about four fifths observed a single time. Source: CD4+ or CD8+ T cells sorted from blood, taken in a trial of the OX40 agonist ivuxolimab. These receptors all stem from an adult with an advanced solid tumor such as melanoma, head and neck, liver or kidney cancer.

V usage is TRBV5-1 and J usage is TRBJ1-2; 11 bases line up with TRBD1. The CDR3 totals 15 residues. With 0 bases clipped from V and 8 bases from J, the junction kept 6 bases outside the gene matches. Germline CDR1 and CDR2: SGHRS and YFSETQ. DNA of the CDR3: TGCGCCAGCAGCTTGGATGGACAGGGGGCGCAGGGCTACACCTTC. This sequence encodes CASSLDGQGAQGYTF.

In this sample, this clone turned up once. J is TRBJ2-5 and V is TRBV5-4; the D gene is possibly TRBD1 (8 bases). This CDR3 comprises 14 residues. Trimming removed 3 bases at V and 5 bases at J, with 14 bases between. Germline assignment: CDR1 SGHNT and CDR2 YYREEE (reference sequence). CDR3 residues: CASSSQGGSETQYF. DNA of the CDR3: TGTGCCAGCAGCTCACAGGGGGGGAGTGAGACCCAGTACTTC.

This chain links TRBV5-1 with TRBJ1-2, with D hard to call. CDR1 SGHRS and CDR2 YFSETQ come from the germline V gene. V lost 5 bases, J lost 1 base, and 9 bases lay in between. The CDR3 sequence is 13 residues long. The CDR3 DNA reads TGCGCCAGCAGGCGGACCCTTAACTATGGCTACACCTTC. As protein: CASRRTLNYGYTF.

The J gene is TRBJ2-4, the V gene TRBV29-1; TRBD1 or TRBD2 may be the D gene (5 bases each). With 8 bases removed from V and 8 bases from J, the gap between germline ends came to 16 bases. Germline CDR1 and CDR2: SQVTM and ANQGSEA. This CDR3 comprises 12 residues. CDR3 coding DNA: TGCAGCCATCGGGACCCGGCGGACATTCAGTACTTC. Translation gives CSHRDPADIQYF.

The V and J genes are TRBV6-5 and TRBJ1-3, with 7 bases lining up with TRBD1. The junction had 5 bases not matched to a gene; V was cut back by 5 bases and J by 4 bases. Looked up from germline, CDR1 is MNHEY and CDR2 is SVGAGI. This CDR3 is built from 14 residues. The CDR3 region has the DNA TGTGCCAGCAGTCCGAGGGGGCGAGGAAACACCATATATTTT. The encoded protein is CASSPRGRGNTIYF.

This chain joins TRBV10-3 and TRBJ2-3; the D gene is possibly TRBD2 (5 bases). Per germline, CDR1 ENHRY and CDR2 SYGVKD. CDR3 length: 18 residues. Trimming took 6 bases from V and 4 from J, leaving 26 bases between them. The DNA for the CDR3 is TGTGCCATCAGGGGAGTGGCCGCCGGACTCCGGGGAGCAGATACGCAGTATTTT. Its translation: CAIRGVAAGLRGADTQYF.

In this sample, this clone turned up once. The gene calls are TRBV18 and TRBJ2-7; TRBD1 or TRBD2 may be the D gene (5 bases each). The CDR3 runs 15 residues. V lost 4 bases, J lost 0 bases, and 13 bases lay in between. Germline V lookup: CDR1 KGHSH, CDR2 LQKENI. CDR3 coding DNA: TGTGCCAGCTCACTTGGGACGGCGAGCTCCTACGAGCAGTACTTC. It is translated as CASSLGTASSYEQYF.

The chain couples TRBV6-6 to TRBJ2-5; no firm D call. The V end was cut by 2 bases, the J end by 4 bases, with 5 bases between. The CDR3 has 12 residues. From germline, CDR1 is MNHNY and CDR2 SVGAGI (reference sequence). The chain's CDR3 is CASSYETETQYF. Here the CDR3 DNA reads TGTGCCAGCAGTTACGAGACAGAGACCCAGTACTTC.

The V gene is TRBV27, the J gene TRBJ1-1; D is possibly TRBD1 (6 bases). The CDR3 length is 14 residues. Germline CDR1 reads MNHEY; CDR2 reads SMNVEV (reference sequence). V dropped 5 bases and J dropped 1 base, with 11 bases sitting between them. CDR3 in amino acids: CASSLLDRNTEAFF. The CDR3 region has the DNA TGTGCCAGCAGTCTACTGGACAGGAACACTGAAGCTTTCTTT.

This clone has just a few counts. The identical CDR3 is also encoded by other nucleotide sequences in the sample. The V gene is TRBV28, the J gene TRBJ1-1; D not certain. V shed 4 bases and J shed 5 bases, with 8 bases lying between them. This CDR3 is built from 12 residues. CDR1 is MDHEN, CDR2 SYDVKM, per germline. The CDR3 sequence is CASSSGYTEAFF. The CDR3 DNA reads as TGTGCCAGCAGTTCAGGTTATACTGAAGCTTTCTTT.

This rearrangement joins TRBV5-1 to TRBJ2-2, with D unclear. Germline V gene sequence: CDR1 SGHRS, CDR2 YFSETQ. V lost 4 bases and J lost 5, with 18 bases in between. The CDR3 covers 16 residues. As DNA, the CDR3 is TGCGCCAGCAGCCCTACCGGCCCTGGCGGTACCGGGGAGCTGTTTTTT. Protein product: CASSPTGPGGTGELFF.

This clone was seen a few times. The chain uses TRBV4-3 and TRBJ2-7, with TRBD1 matching 9 bases. The V gene's germline CDR1 is LGHNA and CDR2 YSLEER. With V trimmed by 3 bases and J by 5 bases, 5 bases remained unmatched. The CDR3 extends over 14 amino acids. In nucleotides, the CDR3 is TGCGCCAGCAGCCATGGACAGGGGTCCAACGAGCAGTACTTC. Protein sequence: CASSHGQGSNEQYF.

The chain has TRBV5-1 and TRBJ2-2, with D perhaps TRBD2 (6 bases). This CDR3 has 15 residues. CDR1 SGHRS and CDR2 YFSETQ come from the germline V gene. V was shortened by 4 bases and J by 5 bases, with 15 bases between the two germline ends. Here the CDR3 reads CASSARPGETGELFF. The CDR3 bases are TGCGCCAGCAGCGCACGACCGGGGGAAACCGGGGAGCTGTTTTTT.

The chain recombines TRBV28 with TRBJ2-7; TRBD1 agrees at 8 bases. The V gene's germline CDR1 is MDHEN and CDR2 SYDVKM. Trimming removed 6 bases from V and 1 base from J; junction bases left unmatched: 8. This CDR3 has 15 residues. As DNA, the CDR3 is TGTGCCAGCAGCCTGCCTTGGACAGGGTCCTACGAGCAGTACTTC. The encoded protein is CASSLPWTGSYEQYF.

The chain recombines TRBV5-1 with TRBJ1-5; D is possibly TRBD1 (5 bases). The CDR3 is made up of 15 amino acids. Trimming took off 0 bases at V and 0 bases at J, with 7 bases between the two ends. Germline CDR1 reads SGHRS; CDR2 reads YFSETQ. The DNA of the CDR3 is TGCGCCAGCAGCTTGGGACAGTATAGCAATCAGCCCCAGCATTTT. Its translation: CASSLGQYSNQPQHF.

The chain couples TRBV5-1 to TRBJ2-5; D perhaps matches TRBD1 (5 bases). Germline V gives CDR1 SGHRS, CDR2 YFSETQ. CDR3 length: 13 amino acids. V lost 2 bases and J 3 bases, leaving 8 bases between the germline ends. The DNA of the CDR3 is TGCGCCAGCAGCTTACAGGTCGAAGAGACCCAGTACTTC. Protein sequence: CASSLQVEETQYF.

This clone has only a few counts. The chain is built from TRBV29-1 and TRBJ2-1, with TRBD2 identical over 7 bases. In germline, CDR1 is SQVTM, CDR2 ANQGSEA. This CDR3 is built from 14 residues. The V gene end was trimmed by 7 bases and the J gene end by 1 base; junction bases not matched to a gene: 7. DNA of the CDR3: TGCAGCGCTGTGTCACTAGCGTCCTACAATGAGCAGTTCTTC. Protein: CSAVSLASYNEQFF.